This TCR beta chain was captured in a study of blood T cell repertoires in COVID-19. The CDR3 loop spans 14 amino acids. In germline, CDR1 is SEHNR, CDR2 FQNEAQ (reference sequence). V was clipped by 6 bases and J by 3 bases; unmatched bases: 1. Here immunoSEQ multiplex PCR was the method, and the copy in TCRdb shows in-frame clones only, minus some. This sample has roughly 140,000 clones, with around 89% found just once. The table lists this clone with a count of one. The chain employs TRBV7-9 and TRBJ1-6; TRBD1 aligns across 8 bases. Sequencing was performed on peripheral blood. The sequence was obtained from a human donor in a cohort sampled during active COVID-19. The CDR3, as DNA: TGTGCCAGCAGGGGGACAGGCTATAATTCACCCCTCCACTTT. This codes for CASRGTGYNSPLHF.